The 18 T cell receptor beta chains below all came from one sample that was sequenced in a study of blood T cells in healthy people across ages. A second about 6 to 12 cycle PCR used barcoded and J-beta primers. Each CDR3 protein gets one entry after TCRdb re-called the 5' RACE reads with MiXCR. Of around 800,000 distinct CDR3 sequences in the sample, around two thirds were seen once. The material sequenced was blood. These receptors were obtained from a man younger than 40 in good health.

This chain uses TRBV20-1 with TRBJ2-7, with a weak D call TRBD1 (6 bases). The germline V gene encodes CDR1 DFQATT and CDR2 SNEGSKA (reference sequence). The CDR3 has 16 amino acids. The germline V and J ends were trimmed by 6 bases and 4 bases, with 25 bases remaining between them. The DNA for the CDR3 is TGCAGTGCAAATAACCTCGACAGGCTGGATGGGTACGAGCAGTACTTC. Protein sequence: CSANNLDRLDGYEQYF.

This clonotype turned up a few times. The V call is TRBV9, the J call TRBJ2-7, with D unclear. CDR3 length equals 14 residues. CDR1 SGDLS and CDR2 YYNGEE come from the germline V gene. Trimming took off 0 bases at V and 1 base at J, with 8 bases between the two ends. For the CDR3, the DNA is TGTGCCAGCAGCGTAGACATAGCATCCTACGAGCAGTACTTC. Translating gives CASSVDIASYEQYF.

This clonotype appeared a few times. The rearrangement uses TRBV6-2 or TRBV6-3 and TRBJ2-5, with a weak D call TRBD1 (5 bases). The CDR3 runs 13 residues. In germline, CDR1 is MNHEY, CDR2 SVGEGT. V was trimmed by 3 bases and J by 2 bases, leaving 7 bases between them. The CDR3 spells CASSYTGQETQYF. The CDR3 coding sequence is TGTGCCAGCAGTTATACAGGACAAGAGACCCAGTACTTC.

The sample holds a few counts of this clonotype. With a much larger clone just one base away, this may be a read error. The rearrangement uses TRBV7-3 and TRBJ2-7, with D possibly matching TRBD2 (6 bases). CDR1 and CDR2 from the germline V gene are SGHTA and FQGTGA. The CDR3 loop spans 15 amino acids. The CDR3 loop reads CAGSDSSAGTNEQYF. CDR3 sequence (DNA): TGTGCCGGCAGCGATTCTAGCGCGGGTACCAATGAGCAGTACTTC.

The CDR3 nucleotides read TGTGCCAGCAGCCGGCGCTTGATTCCAGATACGCAGTATTTT. Its protein product is CASSRRLIPDTQYF. The chain links TRBV12-3 or TRBV12-4 to TRBJ2-3; D gene uncertain. V lost 6 bases, J lost 4 bases, and 14 bases lay in between. The CDR3 spans 14 residues.

The chain couples TRBV12-3 or TRBV12-4 to TRBJ2-5, with 11 nucleotides matching TRBD2. The DNA matches TRBJ2-1 better at its end, which makes the J call doubtful. The CDR3 is made up of 16 amino acids. Here the CDR3 reads CASTVSSGGRQETQFF. The CDR3 region has the DNA TGTGCCAGCACCGTCTCTAGCGGGGGGCGCCAAGAGACCCAGTTCTTC.

The rearrangement uses TRBV12-3 or TRBV12-4 and TRBJ2-3; no reliable D call. This CDR3 region has 13 residues. V gave up 6 bases and J gave up 4 bases, with 11 bases separating them. The CDR3 sequence: CASSINSADTQYF. The CDR3 bases are TGTGCCAGCAGCATAAACAGCGCAGATACGCAGTATTTT.

A few counts support this clonotype. J is TRBJ2-5 and V is TRBV5-1, with TRBD1 matching 8 bases. The CDR3 totals 14 residues. V lost 4 bases to trimming and J lost 2 bases; unmatched junction nucleotides: 4. Germline V gives CDR1 SGHRS, CDR2 YFSETQ. The CDR3 nucleotides are TGCGCCAGCAGCCTCAGACAGGGGCAAGAGACCCAGTACTTC. Its translation: CASSLRQGQETQYF. Filled out from reference TRBV5-1 and TRBJ2-5, the complete variable domain reads KAGVTQTPRYLIKTRGQQVTLSCSPISGHRSVSWYQQTPGQGLQFLFEYFSETQRNKGNFPGRFSGRQFSNSRSEMNVSTLELGDSALYLCASSLRQGQETQYFGPGTRLLVL.

The chain's CDR3 is CATSDLTGPNQPQHF. CDR3 bases: TGTGCCACCAGTGATTTGACAGGGCCTAATCAGCCCCAGCATTTT. The gene calls are TRBV24-1 and TRBJ1-5; D possibly corresponds to TRBD1 (6 bases). Trimming stripped 0 bases from V and 4 bases from J, with 9 bases between. CDR3 length equals 15 residues. Germline loops: CDR1 KGHDR, CDR2 SFDVKD.

The chain employs TRBV9 and TRBJ2-1; tentative D call: TRBD2 (6 bases). CDR1 is SGDLS, CDR2 YYNGEE, per germline. V was trimmed by 0 bases and J by 1 base, leaving 17 bases between them. The CDR3 sequence is 18 residues long. The CDR3 sequence is CASSVAYRSGGSYNEQFF. CDR3 DNA sequence: TGTGCCAGCAGCGTAGCGTACAGGTCCGGGGGATCCTACAATGAGCAGTTCTTC.

The sample holds a few counts of this clonotype. V and J are TRBV20-1 and TRBJ2-5; 7 bases are a match to TRBD2. This CDR3 spans 14 amino acids. Germline CDR1 DFQATT, CDR2 SNEGSKA (reference sequence). Written as DNA, the CDR3 is TGCGGTTGGGGAGGGACCCTTCCGTGGGAGACCCAGTACTTC. It codes for CGWGGTLPWETQYF.

The CDR3 DNA is TGTGCCAGCAGTGAAGTGCAGGTCGGGTCACCTTCACCCCTCCACTTT. This gives the protein CASSEVQVGSPSPLHF. V usage is TRBV2 and J usage is TRBJ1-6; D not certain. Germline CDR1 is SNHLY and CDR2 is FYNNEI. V gave up 1 base and J gave up 9 bases, with 16 bases separating them. CDR3 size: 16 residues.

The chain links TRBV4-3 to TRBJ2-3; D is possibly TRBD2 (5 bases). V lost 0 bases, J lost 6 bases, and 13 bases lay in between. This CDR3 has 15 amino acids. CDR1 and CDR2 (germline): LGHNA, YSLEER. CDR3 in DNA: TGCGCCAGCAGCCAAGATCTCCGGGATGCCGATACGCAGTATTTT. It codes for CASSQDLRDADTQYF.

This clonotype has just a few counts. The V gene is TRBV5-1, the J gene TRBJ2-1; perhaps TRBD1 as D (6 bases). CDR3 length: 17 amino acids. Germline CDR1 and CDR2: SGHRS and YFSETQ. The V end lost 5 bases, the J end lost 0 bases, and 18 bases lay between the germline ends. CDR3 loop: CASRLPDRMHSYNEQFF. DNA of the CDR3: TGCGCCAGCAGACTTCCTGACAGGATGCACTCCTACAATGAGCAGTTCTTC.

The genes are TRBV6-1 and TRBJ1-5; D is undetermined. V lost 5 bases, J lost 3 bases, and 17 bases lay in between. CDR1 and CDR2 from the germline V gene are MNHNS and SASEGT. The CDR3 spans 16 residues. DNA for the CDR3: TGTGCCAGCAGTCCCCGGAGGGTGGGTGACAATCAGCCCCAGCATTTT. This translates into CASSPRRVGDNQPQHF.

This clonotype showed up just a few times. The rearrangement joins TRBV15 to TRBJ2-5; 10 positions agree with TRBD1. There are 14 residues in the CDR3. V lost 7 bases and J lost 2; bases outside the gene matches: 4. Germline CDR1 reads LNHNV; CDR2 reads YYDKDF (reference sequence). The CDR3 protein is CATKKDRGQETQYF. The CDR3 DNA is TGTGCCACCAAAAAGGACAGGGGGCAAGAGACCCAGTACTTC.

The V gene is TRBV20-1, the J gene TRBJ1-1, with D uncertain. Per the germline V gene, CDR1 is DFQATT and CDR2 is SNEGSKA (reference sequence). V lost 2 bases, J lost 1 base, and 8 bases lay in between. The CDR3 extends over 13 amino acids. CDR3 sequence: CSARKQANTEAFF. The CDR3 DNA reads TGCAGTGCTAGAAAGCAGGCGAACACTGAAGCTTTCTTT.

This clonotype was detected a few times. The gene calls are TRBV12-3 or TRBV12-4 and TRBJ1-5, with 7 bases aligning to TRBD1. The CDR3 runs to 14 residues. J was trimmed by 5 bases and V by 4 bases; bases with no gene match: 5. CDR3 residues: CASSSTGTYQPQHF. The CDR3 DNA reads as TGTGCCAGCAGTTCGACAGGGACATATCAGCCCCAGCATTTT.